Presented here are 5 T cell receptor beta chains from one specimen sequenced in a study of OX40 agonist ivuxolimab in advanced cancers. Profiled with immunoSEQ multiplex PCR; TCRdb holds only in-frame clones, not every one. Of about 54,000 clones detected, approximately 85% appear once; the ten largest clones hold 1.2%. Sequencing was performed on CD4+ or CD8+ T cells sorted from blood, taken in a trial of the OX40 agonist ivuxolimab. The receptors were gathered from an adult with an advanced solid tumor such as melanoma, head and neck, liver or kidney cancer.

V and J are TRBV7-8 and TRBJ2-6; 9 bases align to TRBD1. Germline loops: CDR1 SGHVS, CDR2 FQNEAQ. Losses at the gene ends were 5 bases for V and 4 bases for J; bases not matched to a gene: 6. The CDR3 loop spans 16 amino acids. The chain's CDR3 is CASSTTGGSGANVLTF. CDR3 DNA sequence: TGTGCCAGCAGCACTACAGGGGGCTCGGGGGCCAACGTCCTGACTTTC. Looking up the rest from reference TRBV7-8 and TRBJ2-6 gives the full variable domain: GAGVSQSPRYKVAKRGQDVALRCDPISGHVSLFWYQQALGQGPEFLTYFQNEAQLDKSGLPSDRFFAERPEGSVSTLKIQRTQQEDSAVYLCASSTTGGSGANVLTFGAGSRLTVL.

V gene TRBV5-6 combines with J gene TRBJ2-7; no clear D. The germline V gene has CDR1 SGHDT and CDR2 YYEEEE. This CDR3 has 11 amino acids. Trimming stripped 0 bases from V and 4 bases from J, with 2 bases between. The CDR3 DNA sequence: TGTGCCAGCAGCTTGGAGTACGAGCAGTACTTC. It encodes CASSLEYEQYF. Full variable domain (rest looked up from reference TRBV5-6 and TRBJ2-7): DAGVTQSPTHLIKTRGQQVTLRCSPKSGHDTVSWYQQALGQGPQFIFQYYEEEERQRGNFPDRFSGHQFPNYSSELNVNALLLGDSALYLCASSLEYEQYFGPGTRLTVT.

The chain couples TRBV5-1 to TRBJ2-2, with 10 bases identical to TRBD2. Looked up from germline, CDR1 is SGHRS and CDR2 is YFSETQ. V shed 4 bases, J shed 7 bases, and the junction held 7 bases outside the gene matches. This CDR3 comprises 15 residues. The CDR3 bases are TGCGCCAGCAGCATTCAAGCGGGAGGGAACGGGGAGCTGTTTTTT. Translation gives CASSIQAGGNGELFF.

This clone was observed once. The gene calls are TRBV10-2 and TRBJ2-1; D is perhaps TRBD2 (6 bases). V was trimmed by 3 bases and J by 4 bases, leaving 7 bases between them. Germline V gene sequence: CDR1 WSHSY, CDR2 SAAADI. This CDR3 is built from 13 residues. The CDR3 DNA is TGCGCCAGCAGTGAAGGAGGGTACAATGAGCAGTTCTTC. This sequence encodes CASSEGGYNEQFF.

The chain joins TRBV18 to TRBJ1-2; TRBD1 aligns across 7 bases. The CDR3 has 13 residues. CDR1 KGHSH and CDR2 LQKENI come from the germline V gene. Trimming cost V 2 bases and J 8 bases; bases outside gene matches: 5. The CDR3 DNA reads as TGTGCCAGCTCACCAAAAGGGGGCGGCGGCTACACCTTC. This gives the protein CASSPKGGGGYTF.